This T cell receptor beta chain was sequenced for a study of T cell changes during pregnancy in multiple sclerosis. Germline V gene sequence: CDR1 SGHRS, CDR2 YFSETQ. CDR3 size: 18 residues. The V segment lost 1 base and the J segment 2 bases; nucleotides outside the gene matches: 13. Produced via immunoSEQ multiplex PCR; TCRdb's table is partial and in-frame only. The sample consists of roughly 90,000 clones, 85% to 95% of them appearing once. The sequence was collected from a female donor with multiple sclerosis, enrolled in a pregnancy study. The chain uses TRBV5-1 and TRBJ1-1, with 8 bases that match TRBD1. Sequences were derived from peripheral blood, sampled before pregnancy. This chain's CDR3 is CASSLTSGGAFGNTEAFF. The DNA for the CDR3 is TGCGCCAGCAGCTTGACGTCAGGGGGCGCCTTCGGAAACACTGAAGCTTTCTTT.